A selection of T cell receptor beta chains follows, all from one sample in a study of shared clonotypes between healthy human individuals. Here immunoSEQ multiplex PCR was the method, and the copy in TCRdb shows in-frame clones only, minus some. Of 600,000 to 750,000 clones in the sample, roughly 72% were seen once. Sequencing was done on a sample of memory CD4+ T cells sorted from blood. The receptors stem from a woman in her twenties or thirties in good health. CDR3s include the opening cysteine and the closing phenylalanine or tryptophan. The order of the fields is clone size, D gene, V gene, J gene, CDR3 length, CDR3 protein, CDR3 DNA. D genes are given only for firm matches. Some rows mark clone size as missing; the rest say once, few, many or name a class of expanded clone.

once	TRBD2	TRBV5-6	TRBJ2-1	15	CASSFSSGSYNEQFF	TGTGCCAGCAGCTTCTCTAGCGGGAGTTACAATGAGCAGTTCTTC
NA	TRBD1	TRBV28	TRBJ1-2	16	CASSSTGTGINYGYTF	TGTGCCAGCAGTTCAACCGGGACAGGGATTAACTATGGCTACACCTTC
NA	NA	TRBV30	TRBJ1-1	13	CAWSFPSNTEAFF	TGTGCCTGGAGTTTTCCGTCGAACACTGAAGCTTTCTTT
NA	NA	TRBV6-6	TRBJ2-3	12	CASSYSGDTQYF	TGTGCCAGCAGTTACTCCGGAGATACGCAGTATTTT
NA	TRBD1	TRBV30	TRBJ1-1	14	CAWSQDRVNTEAFF	TGTGCCTGGAGCCAGGACAGGGTGAACACTGAAGCTTTCTTT
NA	NA	TRBV10-1	TRBJ2-5	12	CASSESRETQYF	TGCGCCAGCAGTGAGTCGAGAGAGACCCAGTACTTC
NA	TRBD1	TRBV5-5	TRBJ2-7	14	CARSSYRGSYEQYF	TGTGCCAGAAGCTCCTACAGGGGATCCTACGAGCAGTACTTC
NA	NA	TRBV29-1	TRBJ1-2	12	CSAVGPEDGYTF	TGCAGCGCCGTGGGACCAGAGGATGGCTACACCTTC
NA	TRBD1	TRBV7-9	TRBJ2-2	16	CASRRTGALNTGELFF	TGTGCCAGCAGACGGACAGGGGCCTTGAACACCGGGGAGCTGTTTTTT
NA	NA	TRBV14	TRBJ1-1	13	CASSQVAHIRAFF	TGTGCCAGCAGCCAAGTCGCTCACATAAGGGCTTTCTTT
NA	TRBD2	TRBV5-6	TRBJ2-3	15	CASSLRGLAVDTQYF	TGTGCCAGCAGCTTGCGGGGACTAGCGGTAGATACGCAGTATTTT
once	NA	TRBV7-2	TRBJ1-4	14	CASSFRDPNEKLFF	TGTGCCAGCAGCTTCCGCGACCCTAATGAAAAACTGTTTTTT
NA	TRBD1	TRBV5-1	TRBJ1-5	16	CASSLNPGQPDQPQHF	TGCGCCAGCAGCTTGAACCCGGGACAGCCCGATCAGCCCCAGCATTTT
NA	TRBD2	TRBV10-3	TRBJ2-1	16	CAISESRAGEFNEQFF	TGTGCCATCAGTGAGTCGAGAGCGGGAGAATTCAATGAGCAGTTCTTC
NA	TRBD1	TRBV7-9	TRBJ2-5	15	CASSLGDRGQETQYF	TGTGCCAGCAGCTTAGGTGACAGGGGCCAAGAGACCCAGTACTTC
NA	TRBD1	TRBV4-1	TRBJ2-7	15	CASSHGQGVSYEQYF	TGCGCCAGCAGCCATGGACAGGGGGTGTCCTACGAGCAGTACTTC
few	NA	TRBV6-6	TRBJ1-3	12	CASKQGGNTIYF	TGTGCCAGTAAACAGGGCGGAAACACCATATATTTT
many	NA	TRBV19	TRBJ2-6	15	CASSIESSGANVLTF	TGTGCCAGTAGTATCGAGTCCTCTGGGGCCAACGTCCTGACTTTC
once	NA	TRBV5-1	TRBJ2-7	16	CASSLAGSLSAYEQYF	TGCGCCAGCAGCTTGGCCGGATCCCTTAGTGCCTACGAGCAGTACTTC
NA	NA	TRBV30	TRBJ1-2	14	CASSYGAQAYGYTF	TGTGCCTCATCCTATGGGGCCCAAGCCTATGGCTACACCTTC